This TCR beta chain stems from a study of T cells in Graves' hyperthyroidism and ophthalmopathy. From RNA transcripts, TCR beta CDR3 regions were amplified. First-round RT-PCR with HTBI primers amplified the TCR CDR3 region. MiXCR was run by TCRdb on the multiplex PCR reads, yielding one entry per CDR3 protein. This table holds approximately 740,000 distinct CDR3 sequences, 14% found once. The sequence was collected from a woman aged 18 to 35 with Graves' hyperthyroidism. The sample consisted of blood.

The CDR3 DNA follows: TGTGCCAGCACTCGGGACAGGACCTCCTACAATGAGCAGTTCTTC. Translating it yields CASTRDRTSYNEQFF. V gene TRBV2 combines with J gene TRBJ2-1; 8 positions match TRBD1. The V gene's germline CDR1 is SNHLY and CDR2 FYNNEI. The J segment lost 0 bases and the V segment lost 7 bases, leaving 5 bases of the junction unmatched. The CDR3 length is 15 residues.